Each of the 32 T cell receptor beta chains below was sequenced from the same sample in a study of T cell responses to AZD1222 COVID-19 vaccine. The table came from immunoSEQ multiplex PCR; TCRdb's copy has only in-frame clones and leaves some out. The data contain 130,000 or so clones, about nine tenths of them seen just once; the ten biggest clones take up roughly 2%. Sequences were derived from peripheral blood, sampled 28 days after the second AZD1222 dose. Every receptor here comes from an adult who received the AZD1222 COVID-19 vaccine.

CDR3 protein: CASSGLAGGDNEQFF. The CDR3 region has the DNA TGTGCCAGCAGTGGGTTGGCGGGAGGTGACAATGAGCAGTTCTTC. The V call is TRBV2, the J call TRBJ2-1, with 8 bases that match TRBD2. Germline V lookup: CDR1 SNHLY, CDR2 FYNNEI. There are 15 residues in the CDR3. V dropped 4 bases and J dropped 5; count of bases not matched to a gene: 7.

The V call is TRBV10-3, the J call TRBJ2-1; maybe TRBD2 (6 bases). The V end lost 9 bases, the J end lost 5 bases, and 14 bases lay between the germline ends. Germline loops: CDR1 ENHRY, CDR2 SYGVKD. This CDR3 region has 13 residues. This chain's CDR3 is CAITGREDNEQFF. Here the CDR3 DNA reads TGTGCCATAACTGGCAGGGAGGACAATGAGCAGTTCTTC.

This clone turned up a few times. J is TRBJ2-7 and V is TRBV10-3; TRBD2 agrees at 10 bases. The V segment lost 5 bases and the J segment 2 bases; nucleotides outside the gene matches: 3. CDR3 length: 14 amino acids. Germline V gene sequence: CDR1 ENHRY, CDR2 SYGVKD. Here the CDR3 DNA reads TGTGCCATCAGTAGGACTAGCGGACCCTACGAGCAGTACGTC. Its translation: CAISRTSGPYEQYV.

CDR3 amino acids: CASSPRTEPYGYTF. CDR3 coding DNA: TGTGCCAGCAGTCCCCGGACAGAACCCTATGGCTACACCTTC. The chain links TRBV6-5 to TRBJ1-2; maybe TRBD1 (6 bases). V gave up 5 bases and J gave up 4 bases, with 14 bases separating them. Looked up from germline, CDR1 is MNHEY and CDR2 is SVGAGI. There are 14 residues in the CDR3.

The J gene is TRBJ1-1, the V gene TRBV19; no firm D call. The CDR3 extends over 13 amino acids. Trimming cost V 3 bases and J 1 base, with 6 bases left between them. Per germline, CDR1 LNHDA and CDR2 SQIVND (reference sequence). DNA for the CDR3: TGTGCCAGTAGTATGAATCCGAACACTGAAGCTTTCTTT. Its protein product is CASSMNPNTEAFF.

The chain combines TRBV19 with TRBJ1-1; 12 positions match TRBD1. The germline V gene has CDR1 LNHDA and CDR2 SQIVND (reference sequence). V trimming: 5 bases; J trimming: 4 bases; junction bases outside the gene matches: 8. The CDR3 extends over 16 amino acids. DNA for the CDR3: TGTGCCAGTAGTTGGGGGACAGGGGGCGAGGGCACTGAAGCTTTCTTT. It encodes CASSWGTGGEGTEAFF.

This chain links TRBV14 with TRBJ2-1; TRBD1 aligns across 9 bases. The CDR3 totals 11 residues. Unmatched junction bases numbered 3, after V lost 3 bases and J lost 15 bases. Germline values: CDR1 SGHDN, CDR2 FVKESK. The DNA for the CDR3 is TGTGCCAGCAGCCAGGGGACAGGGAGGTTCTTC. This translates into CASSQGTGRFF.

The V and J genes are TRBV7-2 and TRBJ2-1, with 7 bases identical to TRBD1. V dropped 1 base and J dropped 0; count of bases not matched to a gene: 3. CDR1 is SGHTA, CDR2 FQGNSA, per germline. This CDR3 contains 16 residues. DNA for the CDR3: TGTGCCAGCAGCTTAGACAGGGGTACCTCCTACAATGAGCAGTTCTTC. Encoded protein: CASSLDRGTSYNEQFF.

The chain combines TRBV5-1 with TRBJ1-2, with D hard to call. Germline-derived CDR1 and CDR2 are SGHRS and YFSETQ. V was cut by 0 bases and J by 7 bases, with 10 bases left in between. This CDR3 contains 13 residues. As DNA, the CDR3 is TGCGCCAGCAGCTTGGGACAAAGGGCTGGCTACACCTTC. Translation gives CASSLGQRAGYTF.

V and J are TRBV3-1 (or the pseudogene TRBV3-2) and TRBJ2-5; 8 bases are a match to TRBD2. J lost 3 bases, V lost 4 bases, and 7 bases had no gene match. Germline values: CDR1 LGHDT, CDR2 YNNKEL (reference sequence). The CDR3 spans 15 residues. The DNA for the CDR3 is TGTGCCAGCAGCCCGCAGCGGGGGAGGGAAGAGACCCAGTACTTC. This codes for CASSPQRGREETQYF.

The rearrangement joins TRBV14 to TRBJ2-7; D ambiguous. The germline V gene has CDR1 SGHDN and CDR2 FVKESK. V was cut by 3 bases and J by 5 bases, with 2 bases left in between. CDR3 size: 10 residues. The DNA of the CDR3 is TGTGCCAGCAGCCATAACGAGCAGTACGTC. Translating it yields CASSHNEQYV.

The CDR3 sequence: CASSRGTNTEAFF. The CDR3 bases are TGTGCCAGCAGCCGGGGAACGAACACTGAAGCTTTCTTT. The chain carries TRBV3-1 (or the pseudogene TRBV3-2) and TRBJ1-1, with unresolved D. The germline gives CDR1 LGHDT, CDR2 YNNKEL (reference sequence). The CDR3 is made up of 13 amino acids. V was clipped by 4 bases and J by 1 base, with 7 bases between them.

The J gene is TRBJ2-3, the V gene TRBV7-9; TRBD2 aligns across 7 bases. V dropped 3 bases and J dropped 2; count of bases not matched to a gene: 2. This CDR3 is built from 14 residues. Germline V gives CDR1 SEHNR, CDR2 FQNEAQ (reference sequence). CDR3 in amino acids: CASSFGTTTDTQYF. CDR3 in DNA: TGTGCCAGCAGCTTTGGGACTACCACAGATACGCAGTATTTT.

CDR3 sequence: CASSLALSGTEAFF. In DNA, the CDR3 is TGTGCCAGCAGCTTAGCGCTTTCAGGCACTGAAGCTTTCTTT. The gene calls are TRBV11-1 and TRBJ1-1, with D uncertain. CDR1 and CDR2 (germline): SGHAT, FQDESV (reference sequence). The CDR3 extends over 14 amino acids. Trimming removed 0 bases at V and 4 bases at J, with 9 bases between.

The table lists this clone with a count of one. The J gene is TRBJ1-3, the V gene TRBV2; unclear D gene. Germline V gene data show CDR1 as SNHLY and CDR2 as FYNNEI. Trimming took off 1 base at V and 4 bases at J, with 8 bases between the two ends. CDR3 length: 14 amino acids. CDR3 region: CASSEGRNGNTIYF. The DNA of the CDR3 is TGTGCCAGCAGTGAAGGACGAAACGGAAACACCATATATTTT.

The chain links TRBV18 to TRBJ2-2; 12 bases agree with TRBD2. CDR1 KGHSH and CDR2 LQKENI come from the germline V gene. This CDR3 comprises 18 residues. Trimming at V came to 3 bases and at J to 2 bases, leaving 7 bases not matched to a gene. Written as DNA, the CDR3 is TGTGCCAGCTCACCTACAACTAGCGGGGGGCGAAACACCGGGGAGCTGTTTTTT. Its protein is CASSPTTSGGRNTGELFF. Full variable domain (missing parts from reference TRBV18 and TRBJ2-2): NAGVMQNPRHLVRRRGQEARLRCSPMKGHSHVYWYRQLPEEGLKFMVYLQKENIIDESGMPKERFSAEFPKEGPSILRIQQVVRGDSAAYFCASSPTTSGGRNTGELFFGEGSRLTVL.

V gene TRBV7-2 combines with J gene TRBJ1-1; 8 bases fit TRBD1. Germline V gene lookup returns CDR1 SGHTA and CDR2 FQGNSA. CDR3 length: 15 residues. V gave up 4 bases and J gave up 1 base; unmatched junction bases: 5. CDR3 coding DNA: TGTGCCAGCAGCTCATTGACAGGGGCGAACACTGAAGCTTTCTTT. It codes for CASSSLTGANTEAFF.

The chain uses TRBV6-1 and TRBJ2-7, with 10 bases identical to TRBD1. The V gene end was trimmed by 0 bases and the J gene end by 2 bases; junction bases not matched to a gene: 4. The CDR3 consists of 16 residues. Germline CDR1 MNHNS, CDR2 SASEGT. The CDR3 DNA reads TGTGCCAGCAGTGAAGCGCATGGACAGGGGGCCTACGAGCAGTACTTC. It codes for CASSEAHGQGAYEQYF.

This clone was found once. The chain employs TRBV5-1 and TRBJ2-5, with 8 bases matching TRBD2. Trimming at V came to 1 base and at J to 1 base, leaving 9 bases not matched to a gene. CDR1 is SGHRS, CDR2 YFSETQ, per germline. The CDR3 covers 17 residues. CDR3 bases: TGCGCCAGCAGCTTGCAGCCAGCGGGGGACGGCCAAGAGACCCAGTACTTC. Amino acids: CASSLQPAGDGQETQYF.

The rearrangement uses TRBV2 and TRBJ2-7, with D possibly TRBD2 on 5 matching bases. The length of the CDR3 is 14 residues. Trimming left V 6 bases short and J 5 bases short, with 17 bases between. CDR1 is SNHLY and CDR2 is FYNNEI in the germline V gene. In DNA form, the CDR3 reads TGTGCCAGCAGCCCAGGACTCTCTGGGGACGAGCAGTACGTC. As protein: CASSPGLSGDEQYV.

The chain joins TRBV24-1 to TRBJ2-5; TRBD1 matches at 11 bases. The CDR3 is 16 residues long. Trimming cost V 4 bases and J 2 bases; bases outside gene matches: 5. Germline loops: CDR1 KGHDR, CDR2 SFDVKD. CDR3 bases: TGTGCCACCAGTGAATCCGGGACAGGGGGTCAAGAGACCCAGTACTTC. Its protein is CATSESGTGGQETQYF.

The chain recombines TRBV18 with TRBJ2-7; unclear D gene. Germline-derived CDR1 and CDR2 are KGHSH and LQKENI. The CDR3 is made up of 11 amino acids. Trimming shortened V by 3 bases and J by 5 bases, and 5 bases separated the two germline ends. The CDR3 reads CASSPADEQYF. The CDR3 DNA follows: TGTGCCAGCTCACCCGCGGACGAGCAGTACTTC. Together with reference TRBV18 and TRBJ2-7, the CDR3 gives the full variable domain: NAGVMQNPRHLVRRRGQEARLRCSPMKGHSHVYWYRQLPEEGLKFMVYLQKENIIDESGMPKERFSAEFPKEGPSILRIQQVVRGDSAAYFCASSPADEQYFGPGTRLTVT.

This clone was seen a few times. The rearrangement joins TRBV19 to TRBJ1-1, with D possibly matching TRBD1 (5 bases). The germline CDR1 and CDR2 sequences are LNHDA and SQIVND (reference sequence). The CDR3 is 14 residues long. V was clipped by 6 bases and J by 1 base, with 12 bases between them. In nucleotides, the CDR3 is TGTGCCAGTAGGGAACAGGTGGAGAACACTGAAGCTTTCTTT. It specifies CASREQVENTEAFF.

The genes are TRBV9 and TRBJ2-3, with TRBD2 matching 9 bases. The CDR3 is 16 residues long. The J segment lost 0 bases and the V segment lost 0 bases, leaving 2 bases of the junction unmatched. CDR1 and CDR2 (germline): SGDLS, YYNGEE. This CDR3 reads CASSVGLAESTDTQYF. The CDR3 bases are TGTGCCAGCAGCGTAGGACTAGCGGAGAGCACAGATACGCAGTATTTT.

The rearrangement joins TRBV3-1 (or the pseudogene TRBV3-2) to TRBJ1-2; the D gene is possibly TRBD1 (5 bases). The V end was cut by 4 bases, the J end by 4 bases, with 22 bases between. CDR1 is LGHDT, CDR2 YNNKEL, per germline (reference sequence). The CDR3 loop spans 17 amino acids. CDR3 nucleotide sequence: TGTGCCAGCAGCCCAAGATTACGGCGGAGGGGTGGCTATGGCTACACCTTC. Its protein product is CASSPRLRRRGGYGYTF.

J is TRBJ2-1 and V is TRBV7-9; 12 positions match TRBD2. CDR1 and CDR2 from the germline V gene are SEHNR and FQNEAQ (reference sequence). With V trimmed by 5 bases and J by 10 bases, 9 bases remained unmatched. The CDR3 length is 15 residues. As DNA, the CDR3 is TGTGCCAGCAGCACCGCTAGCGGGAGGGCCTGGGAGCAGTTCTTC. Its protein product is CASSTASGRAWEQFF. The full variable domain, its missing parts supplied by reference TRBV7-9 and TRBJ2-1, is DTGVSQNPRHKITKRGQNVTFRCDPISEHNRLYWYRQTLGQGPEFLTYFQNEAQLEKSRLLSDRFSAERPKGSFSTLEIQRTEQGDSAMYLCASSTASGRAWEQFFGPGTRLTVL.

This chain links TRBV19 with TRBJ2-7; 10 bases match TRBD2. Germline V gene sequence: CDR1 LNHDA, CDR2 SQIVND (reference sequence). There are 15 residues in the CDR3. With 6 bases clipped from V and 5 bases from J, the junction kept 10 bases outside the gene matches. As DNA, the CDR3 is TGTGCCAGTAGACAGGGAAGCGGGGGGGCCGACGAGCAGTACTTC. This codes for CASRQGSGGADEQYF.

This sequence joins TRBV2 and TRBJ1-1, with D maybe TRBD1 (5 bases). Germline lookup yields CDR1 SNHLY and CDR2 FYNNEI. The CDR3 spans 12 residues. Trimming stripped 6 bases from V and 3 bases from J, with 8 bases between. The CDR3 reads CASSRQYTEAFF. CDR3 nucleotide sequence: TGTGCCAGCAGCCGACAGTACACTGAAGCTTTCTTT.

V and J are TRBV7-2 and TRBJ2-4; D ambiguous. The CDR3 spans 16 residues. Germline V CDR1 and CDR2: SGHTA, FQGNSA. V lost 1 base and J lost 0, with 10 bases in between. CDR3 DNA: TGTGCCAGCAGCTTAGTGGGCGGAATAGCCAAAAACATTCAGTACTTC. Translation: CASSLVGGIAKNIQYF.

This chain joins TRBV5-5 and TRBJ1-4, with D possibly TRBD1 on 6 matching bases. The CDR3 runs to 16 residues. V was clipped by 4 bases and J by 6 bases, with 19 bases between them. Germline V gene lookup returns CDR1 SGHKS and CDR2 YYEKEE (reference sequence). The DNA of the CDR3 is TGTGCCAGCAGCCCGGGGCCGGACAGTTCTTATGAAAAACTGTTTTTT. This sequence encodes CASSPGPDSSYEKLFF.

The chain recombines TRBV6-5 with TRBJ1-2, with D perhaps TRBD1 (6 bases). This CDR3 region has 11 residues. CDR1 and CDR2 from the germline V gene are MNHEY and SVGAGI. Trimming cost V 4 bases and J 7 bases, with 7 bases left between them. CDR3 protein: CASSSRGGYTF. The CDR3 bases are TGTGCCAGCAGTTCCAGGGGTGGCTACACCTTC.

The chain uses TRBV6-1 and TRBJ1-1; tentatively, D is TRBD1 (6 bases). This CDR3 is built from 14 residues. Trimming cost V 2 bases and J 5 bases, with 12 bases left between them. Germline CDR1 MNHNS, CDR2 SASEGT. For the CDR3, the DNA is TGTGCCAGCAGTGAACAGGGGCGGAGTACTGAAGCTTTCTTT. Translated, it gives CASSEQGRSTEAFF.